The present entry profiles one T cell receptor (beta chain) with its context. Antigen: not known. CDR3-region Arm-PCR and iRepertoire HTBI primers produced the TCR beta libraries. TCRdb independently ran MiXCR on the multiplex PCR reads; one entry per CDR3 protein. This sample has a few hundred thousand distinct CDR3 sequences, with roughly 13% found just once. Time point noted: newly diagnosed GD, antithyroid drugs for less than 3 months. Preparation of the TCR library used RNA extracted from PBMCs. With EDTA tubes as the receptacles, around 10 milliliters of peripheral blood were drawn. Germline V gene sequence: CDR1 LNHDA, CDR2 SQIVND (reference sequence). V gave up 5 bases and J gave up 5 bases; unmatched junction bases: 17. The CDR3 has 19 residues. These data belong to a study of regulatory T cells in long-lasting Graves disease. Findings and caveats of the study: Shared public clonotypes totalled a few thousand in persistent patients, compared with roughly 970 in new patients. The study found TRBV28, TRBJ1-2 and TRBJ2-5 favored in persistent disease.

In addition, the sample was reused for a study of T cells in Graves' hyperthyroidism and ophthalmopathy.

Sequenced here: peripheral blood mononuclear cells (PBMCs), sampled at new diagnosis, from a patient treated with antithyroid drugs. The chain has TRBV19 and TRBJ2-5, with TRBD2 matching over 13 bases. This clonotype originated in a young man with Graves disease. Here the CDR3 reads CASSAPGLAGVSLGETQYF. The CDR3 DNA follows: TGTGCCAGTAGTGCCCCCGGACTAGCGGGAGTTTCCCTTGGCGAGACCCAGTACTTC.